The 29 T cell receptor beta chains below come from one sample, sequenced in a study of T cell changes during pregnancy in multiple sclerosis. Method: immunoSEQ multiplex PCR; TCRdb's copy keeps in-frame clones and lacks some. The table has tens of thousands of clones, roughly 90% seen once. Sequences were derived from CD4+ T cells from peripheral blood mononuclear cells, sampled after pregnancy. These receptors all come from a female donor in good health, enrolled as a control in a pregnancy study.

J is TRBJ2-6 and V is TRBV5-3; D is undetermined. TRBV5-3 qualifies as an ORF whose function is uncertain. The V gene lost 4 bases and the J gene lost 0 bases, with 5 bases spanning the gap. This CDR3 spans 14 amino acids. CDR3 protein: CARSPVSGANVLTF. The CDR3 DNA is TGTGCCAGAAGCCCTGTCTCTGGGGCCAACGTCCTGACTTTC.

This clone was seen a single time. The rearrangement uses TRBV4-2 and TRBJ2-7; 9 nucleotides align to TRBD2. The CDR3 totals 20 residues. The trim removed 2 bases at V and 1 base at J, leaving 18 bases unmatched. From germline, CDR1 is LGHNA and CDR2 YNFKEQ. The CDR3 DNA sequence: TGTGCCAGCAGCCAAAAAACCTCTAAAGCGGGGGGCTACGCTTCCTACGAGCAGTACTTC. Protein: CASSQKTSKAGGYASYEQYF.

The genes are TRBV9 and TRBJ2-2; D is undetermined. The CDR3 covers 14 residues. Germline V CDR1 and CDR2: SGDLS, YYNGEE. With 0 bases removed from V and 1 base from J, the gap between germline ends came to 4 bases. The CDR3 protein is CASSVDMNTGELFF. CDR3 in DNA: TGTGCCAGCAGCGTAGACATGAACACCGGGGAGCTGTTTTTT.

The gene calls are TRBV7-6 and TRBJ2-7; D might be TRBD2 (6 bases). The CDR3 covers 15 residues. V shed 5 bases and J shed 0 bases, with 14 bases lying between them. Germline V gives CDR1 SGHVS, CDR2 FNYEAQ. The CDR3 reads CASSPGTSSSYEQYF. The CDR3 bases are TGTGCCAGCAGCCCGGGGACTTCGAGCTCCTACGAGCAGTACTTC.

The J gene is TRBJ1-6, the V gene TRBV27; 7 nucleotides match TRBD1. The CDR3 spans 16 residues. In germline, CDR1 is MNHEY, CDR2 SMNVEV (reference sequence). Trimming removed 7 bases from V and 2 bases from J; junction bases left unmatched: 8. DNA of the CDR3: TGTGCCAGCACACCAGTAGGGGGCCCCTATAATTCACCCCTCCACTTT. Translating it yields CASTPVGGPYNSPLHF.

V usage is TRBV4-1 and J usage is TRBJ1-5; weak D call: TRBD1 (6 bases). V was cut by 0 bases and J by 3 bases, with 24 bases left in between. Germline V lookup: CDR1 MGHRA, CDR2 YSYEKL. This CDR3 has 20 amino acids. The CDR3 region is CASSQERPGSRGTYNQPQHF. The CDR3 nucleotides are TGCGCCAGCAGCCAAGAACGCCCGGGGTCGAGGGGGACATACAATCAGCCCCAGCATTTT.

The genes are TRBV6-6 and TRBJ1-3, with 7 positions matching TRBD1. The CDR3 spans 15 residues. Trimming removed 6 bases from V and 4 bases from J; junction bases left unmatched: 9. Germline loops: CDR1 MNHNY, CDR2 SVGAGI (reference sequence). The CDR3 nucleotides read TGTGCCAGCAGACCGGGACAGTCCGTAGGAAACACCATATATTTT. This codes for CASRPGQSVGNTIYF.

The chain recombines TRBV7-2 with TRBJ1-2; no definite D call. The CDR3 runs to 14 residues. Deletions cut 0 bases from V and 1 base from J, with 6 bases between. Germline loops: CDR1 SGHTA, CDR2 FQGNSA. The CDR3 nucleotides are TGTGCCAGCAGCTTAGCGCGGGATAACTATGGCTACACCTTC. Residues: CASSLARDNYGYTF.

This clone was found once. This chain joins TRBV7-2 and TRBJ2-7; 11 bases are a match to TRBD1. Germline CDR1 SGHTA, CDR2 FQGNSA. The CDR3 is made up of 15 amino acids. Germline trimming cut 0 bases from V and 2 bases from J; bases unmatched to any gene: 0. The DNA of the CDR3 is TGTGCCAGCAGCTTAGCGGGACAGGGGGCCTACGAGCAGTACTTC. This encodes CASSLAGQGAYEQYF.

The chain couples TRBV9 to TRBJ1-6, with 7 bases that match TRBD1. The CDR3 covers 14 residues. Trimming took 2 bases from V and 12 from J; bases not matched to a gene: 8. The V gene's germline CDR1 is SGDLS and CDR2 YYNGEE. This CDR3 is CASSVDRADRPLHF. The CDR3 nucleotides read TGTGCCAGCAGCGTCGACAGGGCCGATAGACCCCTCCACTTT.

The chain combines TRBV4-2 with TRBJ2-3, with 14 bases that match TRBD2. Germline V CDR1 and CDR2: LGHNA, YNFKEQ. CDR3 length: 16 amino acids. V gave up 4 bases and J gave up 8 bases; unmatched junction bases: 8. CDR3 DNA: TGTGCCAGCAGCCCGAGACTAGCGGGGGGGCTTGGTACGCAGTATTTT. It is translated as CASSPRLAGGLGTQYF.

The chain joins TRBV28 to TRBJ2-7; D gene ambiguous. The germline V gene encodes CDR1 MDHEN and CDR2 SYDVKM. This CDR3 comprises 11 residues. V gave up 2 bases and J gave up 3 bases, with 2 bases separating them. DNA for the CDR3: TGTGCCAGCAGTTTACGCTACGAGCAGTACTTC. Protein sequence: CASSLRYEQYF.

This clone was detected a few times. This sequence joins TRBV2 and TRBJ1-6; TRBD1 might be the D (6 bases). Germline V lookup: CDR1 SNHLY, CDR2 FYNNEI. This CDR3 is 13 amino acids long. The V end lost 9 bases, the J end lost 7 bases, and 13 bases lay between the germline ends. The CDR3 here is CASRTAENSPLHF. For the CDR3, the DNA is TGTGCCAGTAGGACAGCCGAGAATTCACCCCTCCACTTT.

The sample holds a few counts of this clone. The genes are TRBV7-9 and TRBJ1-1, with D possibly matching TRBD1 (6 bases). The CDR3 loop spans 15 amino acids. The V and J ends lost 2 bases and 1 base respectively, with 11 bases between them. CDR1 and CDR2 (germline): SEHNR, FQNEAQ (reference sequence). The CDR3, as DNA: TGTGCCAGCAGCTTATCGGGCAGGGGGAACACTGAAGCTTTCTTT. This encodes CASSLSGRGNTEAFF.

This clone has just a few counts. The rearrangement links TRBV2 to TRBJ1-1, with D hard to call. Germline loops: CDR1 SNHLY, CDR2 FYNNEI. CDR3 length equals 12 residues. V lost 6 bases and J 5 bases, leaving 10 bases between the germline ends. Written as DNA, the CDR3 is TGTGCCAGCAGACTGGGAGGGACTGAAGCTTTCTTT. Amino acid sequence: CASRLGGTEAFF.

The J gene is TRBJ1-1, the V gene TRBV18; D possibly corresponds to TRBD1 (5 bases). Germline CDR1 KGHSH, CDR2 LQKENI. V lost 5 bases, J lost 0 bases, and 7 bases lay in between. The CDR3 has 13 residues. CDR3 in DNA: TGTGCCAGCTCAGACAGAATGAACACTGAAGCTTTCTTT. It yields the protein CASSDRMNTEAFF.

The chain uses TRBV7-2 and TRBJ1-1; D ambiguous. Germline V gene data show CDR1 as SGHTA and CDR2 as FQGNSA. The CDR3 totals 15 residues. V lost 1 base, J lost 0 bases, and 9 bases lay in between. CDR3 nucleotides: TGTGCCAGCAGCTTAGGCACGAACATGAACACTGAAGCTTTCTTT. It encodes CASSLGTNMNTEAFF.

The CDR3 region is CASTLGLGYNEQFF. The CDR3, as DNA: TGTGCCAGCACCCTGGGACTAGGATACAATGAGCAGTTCTTC. This sequence joins TRBV14 and TRBJ2-1; 8 nucleotides match TRBD2. The CDR3 totals 14 residues. Germline CDR1 SGHDN, CDR2 FVKESK. Trimming removed 7 bases from V and 4 bases from J; junction bases left unmatched: 6.

This clone was seen only a few times. The chain links TRBV10-3 to TRBJ1-6, with D hard to call. The CDR3 sequence is 12 residues long. CDR1 and CDR2 (germline): ENHRY, SYGVKD. Trimming stripped 6 bases from V and 5 bases from J, with 5 bases between. CDR3 in DNA: TGTGCCATCAGGGGCGATAATTCACCCCTCCACTTT. Translating gives CAIRGDNSPLHF.

The chain employs TRBV4-2 and TRBJ1-6; TRBD1 might be the D (6 bases). Between the trimmed V and J ends, which lost 7 bases and 7 bases, there was a span of 20 bases. Germline V gives CDR1 LGHNA, CDR2 YNFKEQ. The length of the CDR3 is 16 residues. CDR3 sequence (DNA): TGTGCCAGCACGAGGACCCTTAGGGACAACAATTCACCCCTCCACTTT. Its protein product is CASTRTLRDNNSPLHF.

The genes are TRBV11-2 and TRBJ2-6, with D perhaps given as TRBD1 or TRBD2 (5 bases each). The CDR3 totals 16 residues. The germline V gene has CDR1 SGHAT and CDR2 FQNNGV. Trimming cost V 5 bases and J 2 bases, with 13 bases left between them. The CDR3 sequence is CASSLARVPGANVLTF. CDR3 nucleotides: TGTGCCAGCAGCCTAGCCAGGGTTCCTGGGGCCAACGTCCTGACTTTC.

This clone was counted only a few times. V gene TRBV6-5 combines with J gene TRBJ1-5; 8 nucleotides line up with TRBD1. Trimming cost V 7 bases and J 7 bases; bases outside gene matches: 3. Germline CDR1 and CDR2: MNHEY and SVGAGI. The CDR3 loop spans 12 amino acids. For the CDR3, the DNA is TGTGCCAGCAAACAGGGGGACCAGCCCCAGCATTTT. It yields the protein CASKQGDQPQHF.

V and J are TRBV11-3 and TRBJ2-5; a possible D gene is TRBD1 (8 bases). The ends were cut back, 4 bases at V and 5 bases at J, with 20 bases in the middle. From germline, CDR1 is SGHNT and CDR2 YENEEA. CDR3 length: 16 amino acids. The CDR3: CASSSGQGGDTETQYF. The DNA of the CDR3 is TGTGCCAGCAGCTCCGGACAGGGAGGGGACACCGAGACCCAGTACTTC. Drawing the rest from reference TRBV11-3 and TRBJ2-5, the complete variable domain is EAGVVQSPRYKIIEKKQPVAFWCNPISGHNTLYWYLQNLGQGPELLIRYENEEAVDDSQLPKDRFSAERLKGVDSTLKIQPAELGDSAVYLCASSSGQGGDTETQYFGPGTRLLVL.

The chain has TRBV7-9 and TRBJ1-1; D is uncertain. Trimming removed 5 bases from V and 0 bases from J, with 10 bases in between. The CDR3 sequence is 14 residues long. Per the germline V gene, CDR1 is SEHNR and CDR2 is FQNEAQ (reference sequence). CDR3 sequence reads: CASSIQNLNTEAFF. The CDR3 DNA is TGTGCCAGCAGCATACAGAACCTGAACACTGAAGCTTTCTTT. The complete variable domain, with remaining parts taken from reference TRBV7-9 and TRBJ1-1, reads DTGVSQNPRHKITKRGQNVTFRCDPISEHNRLYWYRQTLGQGPEFLTYFQNEAQLEKSRLLSDRFSAERPKGSFSTLEIQRTEQGDSAMYLCASSIQNLNTEAFFGQGTRLTVV.

The rearrangement joins TRBV9 to TRBJ2-3; 10 bases are shared with TRBD2. This CDR3 contains 16 residues. Germline loops: CDR1 SGDLS, CDR2 YYNGEE. J lost 2 bases, V lost 3 bases, and 6 bases had no gene match. The CDR3 DNA reads TGTGCCAGCAGCGCGCTAGCGGGGGCTCCCACAGATACGCAGTATTTT. Translated: CASSALAGAPTDTQYF. The full variable domain, rest sourced from reference TRBV9 and TRBJ2-3, is DSGVTQTPKHLITATGQRVTLRCSPRSGDLSVYWYQQSLDQGLQFLIQYYNGEERAKGNILERFSAQQFPDLHSELNLSSLELGDSALYFCASSALAGAPTDTQYFGPGTRLTVL.

The genes are TRBV6-5 and TRBJ2-1, with a tentative D call TRBD1 (6 bases). The CDR3 loop spans 14 amino acids. Germline assignment: CDR1 MNHEY and CDR2 SVGAGI. Trimming left V 6 bases short and J 5 bases short, with 14 bases between. CDR3 sequence reads: CASRTGWADNEQFF. In nucleotides, the CDR3 is TGTGCCAGCAGGACAGGATGGGCGGACAATGAGCAGTTCTTC.

The genes are TRBV7-8 and TRBJ1-5, with D possibly matching TRBD1 (6 bases). The CDR3 loop spans 13 amino acids. Trimming removed 5 bases from V and 7 bases from J, with 12 bases in between. Germline V gene data show CDR1 as SGHVS and CDR2 as FQNEAQ. This CDR3 is CASSRNRDQPQHF. Here the CDR3 DNA reads TGTGCCAGCAGCCGTAACAGGGACCAGCCCCAGCATTTT.

This clone was observed a single time. CDR3 nucleotide sequence: TGTGCCAGCATGATAAACCGGCAGACTTACGAGCAGTACTTC. Residues: CASMINRQTYEQYF. The chain carries TRBV6-5 and TRBJ2-7, with D unresolved. This CDR3 spans 14 amino acids. V shed 7 bases and J shed 4 bases, with 17 bases lying between them. Per germline, CDR1 MNHEY and CDR2 SVGAGI.

The chain links TRBV6-4 to TRBJ2-5, with D possibly matching TRBD1 (6 bases). Germline CDR1 and CDR2: MRHNA and SNTAGT. V was shortened by 6 bases and J by 4 bases, with 15 bases between the two germline ends. The CDR3 loop spans 14 amino acids. CDR3 in amino acids: CASSPTGSRETQYF. The CDR3 bases are TGTGCCAGCAGCCCGACAGGATCAAGAGAGACCCAGTACTTC.